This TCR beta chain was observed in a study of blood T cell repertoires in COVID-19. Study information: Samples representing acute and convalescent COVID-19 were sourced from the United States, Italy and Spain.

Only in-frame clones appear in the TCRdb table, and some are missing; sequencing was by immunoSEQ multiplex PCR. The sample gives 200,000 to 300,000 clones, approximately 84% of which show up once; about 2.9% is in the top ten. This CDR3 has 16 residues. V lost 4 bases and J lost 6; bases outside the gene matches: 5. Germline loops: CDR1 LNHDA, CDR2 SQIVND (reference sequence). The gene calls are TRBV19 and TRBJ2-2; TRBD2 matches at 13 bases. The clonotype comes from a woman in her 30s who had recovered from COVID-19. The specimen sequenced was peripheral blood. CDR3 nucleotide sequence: TGTGCCAGTAGTACACTAGCGGGGGGGCCCCCCGGGGAGCTGTTTTTT. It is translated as CASSTLAGGPPGELFF.